Below are 20 T cell receptor beta chains sequenced from a single sample in a study of post-analysis software for immune sequencing data. TCR beta cDNA libraries had unique molecular identifiers. TCRdb re-called the PCR reads with MiXCR, one entry per CDR3 protein. The table has approximately 690,000 distinct CDR3 sequences, around 60% seen once. These receptors' targets are unknown. Study-level points and caveats: Compared with controls, patients had more of 4 to 6 TRBV segments, including TRBV5-6, TRBV5-1 and TRBV20-1.

Material for sequencing was blood. These receptors originate from a girl aged 2 to 10 with multiple sclerosis.

This sequence joins TRBV7-2 and TRBJ2-4; D gene unclear. The germline V and J ends were trimmed by 2 bases and 0 bases, with 14 bases remaining between them. CDR1 is SGHTA, CDR2 FQGNSA, per germline. The CDR3 runs to 17 residues. CDR3 coding DNA: TGTGCCAGCAGCTTATTTGGGGTGCCCCTAGCCAAAAACATTCAGTACTTC. As protein: CASSLFGVPLAKNIQYF.

This clonotype was picked up one time. This likely comes from a read error, as the CDR3 has no conserved phenylalanine or tryptophan at its end. The chain is built from TRBV29-1 and TRBJ2-3; 14 bases align to TRBD2. The CDR3 totals 15 residues. The germline V gene has CDR1 SQVTM and CDR2 ANQGSEA. Here the CDR3 DNA reads TGCAGTTGCGGGACTAGCGGGGGTTTGACAGATACGCAGTATTTG. This codes for CSCGTSGGLTDTQYL.

This clonotype appeared once. The genes are TRBV3-1 and TRBJ2-6, with D perhaps TRBD1 (5 bases). Trimming left V 3 bases short and J 0 bases short, with 12 bases between. Germline values: CDR1 LGHDT, CDR2 YNNKEL (reference sequence). The CDR3 is made up of 17 amino acids. CDR3 in DNA: TGTGCCAGCAGCCAGTCTGACAGCGACTCTGGGGCCAACGTCCTGACTTTC. Residues: CASSQSDSDSGANVLTF.

To note about this clonotype: The junction does not match germline at one end; this may be a read error. V gene TRBV29-1 combines with J gene TRBJ2-5, with D tentatively TRBD1 or TRBD2 (5 bases each). Germline-derived CDR1 and CDR2 are SQVTM and ANQGSEA. The CDR3 length is 15 residues. The CDR3: CSVGKGTVYQETQYF. CDR3 bases: TGTAGCGTAGGAAAAGGGACGGTATACCAAGAGACCCAGTACTTC.

About this clonotype: One end of the junction varies from germline; a read error may be responsible. The rearrangement links TRBV5-1 to TRBJ2-5; D is undetermined. The CDR3 covers 16 residues. CDR1 and CDR2 from the germline V gene are SGHRS and YFSETQ. This CDR3 reads CASSLGERGVQETQYF. CDR3 sequence (DNA): TGCGCCAGTAGCTTGGGCGAGCGCGGAGTTCAAGAGACCCAGTACTTC.

This clonotype was seen only a few times. V and J are TRBV21-1 and TRBJ2-5; the table's D call, TRBD1, has no DNA check behind it. TRBV21-1 is termed a pseudogene. The CDR3 has 17 residues. The CDR3 loop is CASSKGDRGLPKGTQYF. Written as DNA, the CDR3 is TGTGCCAGCAGCAAAGGGGACAGGGGTTTACCTAAGGGGACCCAGTACTTC.

The rearrangement joins TRBV30 to TRBJ1-2, with D possibly being TRBD1 (6 bases). Germline V gene data show CDR1 as GTSNPN and CDR2 as SVGIG (reference sequence). The ends were cut back, 3 bases at V and 6 bases at J, with 17 bases in the middle. This CDR3 region has 14 residues. CDR3 sequence: CAWSPTGMRDGYTF. The CDR3 bases are TGTGCCTGGAGCCCTACAGGGATGAGAGATGGCTACACCTTC.

This clonotype was counted between two and nine times. The genes are TRBV7-2 and TRBJ2-7, with 9 nucleotides matching TRBD1. This CDR3 comprises 13 residues. Trimming took 1 base from V and 5 from J; bases not matched to a gene: 0. Germline V gene data show CDR1 as SGHTA and CDR2 as FQGNSA. The CDR3 is CASSLGDRDEQYF. CDR3 sequence (DNA): TGTGCCAGCAGCTTAGGGGACAGGGACGAGCAGTACTTC.

The chain couples TRBV6-2 or TRBV6-3 to TRBJ1-4; maybe TRBD1 (6 bases). V was cut by 6 bases and J by 4 bases, with 21 bases left in between. There are 17 residues in the CDR3. Germline values: CDR1 MNHEY, CDR2 SVGEGT. This chain's CDR3 is CASRRLSTDSYNEKLFF. The CDR3 DNA follows: TGTGCCAGCAGGCGACTATCGACGGACAGCTATAATGAAAAACTGTTTTTT.

In this sample, this clonotype turned up a few times. V is TRBV5-1 and J is TRBJ2-5; D gene unclear. CDR1 and CDR2 (germline): SGHRS, YFSETQ. The CDR3 totals 11 residues. Trimming cost V 4 bases and J 10 bases, with 11 bases left between them. CDR3 bases: TGCGCCAGCAGCCATAGGGCGGTCCAGTACTTC. Amino acid sequence: CASSHRAVQYF.

This clonotype was detected many times. V usage is TRBV5-1 and J usage is TRBJ2-5; D not certain. Trimming took 0 bases from V and 0 from J, leaving 6 bases between them. Germline-derived CDR1 and CDR2 are SGHRS and YFSETQ. CDR3 length equals 14 residues. In nucleotides, the CDR3 is TGCGCCAGCAGCTTGGGGCTGAACCAAGAGACCCAGTACTTC. Translation: CASSLGLNQETQYF.

CDR3: CSVVRGELTQYF. The CDR3 DNA follows: TGCAGCGTTGTAAGGGGAGAGCTTACGCAGTATTTT. The chain combines TRBV29-1 with TRBJ2-3, with D tentatively TRBD1 or TRBD2 (5 bases each). CDR1 SQVTM and CDR2 ANQGSEA come from the germline V gene. V was trimmed by 4 bases and J by 8 bases, leaving 13 bases between them. The CDR3 has 12 amino acids.

The rearrangement links TRBV7-2 to TRBJ2-5; 8 positions agree with TRBD2. Germline V CDR1 and CDR2: SGHTA, FQGNSA. The CDR3 has 16 residues. Unmatched junction bases numbered 14, after V lost 4 bases and J lost 7 bases. In nucleotides, the CDR3 is TGTGCCAGCAGCTCCCGAGTGGCGGGGGGTTCTGGGACCCAGTACTTC. Protein sequence: CASSSRVAGGSGTQYF.

The V call is TRBV10-3, the J call TRBJ1-2, with D tentatively TRBD1 (5 bases). The V gene lost 7 bases and the J gene lost 5 bases, with 17 bases spanning the gap. The CDR3 totals 14 residues. The V gene's germline CDR1 is ENHRY and CDR2 SYGVKD. In nucleotides, the CDR3 is TGTGCCATCACTGCCGGGACGGACGCTTATGGCTACACCTTC. Protein sequence: CAITAGTDAYGYTF.

The table lists this clonotype with a few counts. The CDR3 coding sequence is TGTGCTAGTGGTTTGTCCTCCGCGACAGGGTTCAAGAACACTGAAGCTTTCTTT. Amino acid sequence: CASGLSSATGFKNTEAFF. The chain couples TRBV12-5 to TRBJ1-1; TRBD1 matches at 7 bases. After removal of 2 bases from V and 1 base from J, the junction contained 13 bases not matched to a gene. The CDR3 consists of 18 residues. CDR1 LGHNT and CDR2 FRNRAP come from the germline V gene.

This clonotype was observed a few times. The gene calls are TRBV25-1 and TRBJ2-1; the D is unclear. In germline, CDR1 is MGHDK, CDR2 SYGVNS. V was clipped by 1 base and J by 3 bases, with 1 base between them. This CDR3 has 12 residues. CDR3 region: CASSEFYNEQFF. The DNA for the CDR3 is TGTGCCAGCAGTGAATTCTACAATGAGCAGTTCTTC.

The V call is TRBV7-3, the J call TRBJ2-1; 11 nucleotides match TRBD2. This CDR3 region has 16 residues. Trimming removed 3 bases from V and 4 bases from J; junction bases left unmatched: 5. Germline-derived CDR1 and CDR2 are SGHTA and FQGTGA. The CDR3 reads CASSFPGLADYNEQFF. In DNA form, the CDR3 reads TGTGCCAGCAGCTTCCCGGGACTAGCGGATTACAATGAGCAGTTCTTC.

The chain recombines TRBV12-3 or TRBV12-4 with TRBJ1-6; 10 bases match TRBD1. The CDR3 loop spans 15 amino acids. V dropped 6 bases and J dropped 7; count of bases not matched to a gene: 6. DNA of the CDR3: TGTGCCAGCAGACGAGGACAGGGGGGAAATTCACCCCTCCACTTT. This gives the protein CASRRGQGGNSPLHF.

The sample holds a few counts of this clonotype. The V and J genes are TRBV20-1 and TRBJ2-4; 12 bases align to TRBD2. The DNA end is a closer match to TRBJ2-7, so the J assignment may be wrong. Germline V CDR1 and CDR2: DFQATT, SNEGSKA (reference sequence). The CDR3 is 16 amino acids. This CDR3 is CSASRTSGTKGYEQYF. DNA for the CDR3: TGCAGTGCTAGTCGGACTAGCGGGACTAAGGGTTACGAGCAGTACTTC.

This clonotype showed up just a few times. The chain joins TRBV12-5 to TRBJ2-1; tentatively, D is TRBD2 (5 bases). CDR1 and CDR2 from the germline V gene are LGHNT and FRNRAP. V dropped 7 bases and J dropped 6 bases, with 16 bases sitting between them. CDR3 length: 14 amino acids. Written as DNA, the CDR3 is TGTGCTAGTGTCAGCGGAGGCCCGGGCAATGAGCAGTTCTTC. Its translation: CASVSGGPGNEQFF.